The rows below give T cell receptor beta chains drawn from one sample of a study of blood T cell repertoires in COVID-19. Profiled with immunoSEQ multiplex PCR; TCRdb holds only in-frame clones, not every one. The sample holds 350,000 to 500,000 clones, over 75% seen once. Sequenced input: PBMCs or T cells enriched from blood (not recorded which). The receptors were sampled from a woman between 18 and 29 years old who had been exposed to COVID-19. Both conserved end residues are part of each CDR3. D genes are given only for firm matches. A row's size may be missing; if present it is once, few, many or a size class.

J gene,D gene,clone size,V gene,CDR3 DNA,CDR3 protein
TRBJ2-7,TRBD2,few,TRBV2,TGTGCCATCGTTAGCGGGGGGGCCCTCGAGCAGTACTTC,CAIVSGGALEQYF
TRBJ2-7,TRBD2,NA,TRBV5-1,TGCGCCAGCGAACTAGCGGATGGCCCCTACGAGCAGTACTTC,CASELADGPYEQYF
TRBJ1-1,NA,NA,TRBV5-1,TGCGCCAGCAGCTTGGAGGGGGGGCCGAACACTGAAGCTTTCTTT,CASSLEGGPNTEAFF
TRBJ2-3,TRBD1,NA,TRBV7-3,TGTGCCAGCAGCTTTGAGGACAGGGAGGCAGATACGCAGTATTTT,CASSFEDREADTQYF
TRBJ1-6,TRBD1,NA,TRBV28,TGTGCCAGCAGCAATTCGGGGCAGGGGGGATCACCCCTCCACTTT,CASSNSGQGGSPLHF
TRBJ2-3,NA,NA,TRBV6-4,TGTGCCAGCAGTGACTCGGGAGGCACAGATACGCAGTATTTT,CASSDSGGTDTQYF
TRBJ2-5,TRBD2,NA,TRBV10-2,TGCGCCAGCAGTTGGGGGGGTTTGGAGACCCAGTACTTC,CASSWGGLETQYF
TRBJ1-2,NA,NA,TRBV23-1,TGCGCCAGCAGTCAATCCAGGAAGGGGCAGCCCAAGAACTATGGCTACACCTTC,CASSQSRKGQPKNYGYTF
TRBJ2-5,NA,NA,TRBV27,TGTGCCAGCAGTTTACTCCCCCCACGGACAGCGCGCCAAGAGACCCAGTACTTC,CASSLLPPRTARQETQYF
TRBJ1-1,TRBD1,NA,TRBV6-2/TRBV6-3,TGTGCCAGCAGTCACAGGGGCGGGACTGAAGCTTTCTTT,CASSHRGGTEAFF